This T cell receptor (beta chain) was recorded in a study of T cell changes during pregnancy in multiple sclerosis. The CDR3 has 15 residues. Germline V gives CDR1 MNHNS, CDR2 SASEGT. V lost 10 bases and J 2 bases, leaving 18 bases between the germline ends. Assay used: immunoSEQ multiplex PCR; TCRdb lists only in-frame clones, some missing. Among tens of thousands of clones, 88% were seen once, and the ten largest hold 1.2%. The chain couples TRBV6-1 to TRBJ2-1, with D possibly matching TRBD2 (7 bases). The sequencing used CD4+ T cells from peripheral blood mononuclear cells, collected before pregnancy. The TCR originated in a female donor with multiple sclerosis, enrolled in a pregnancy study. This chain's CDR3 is CATQGGGIAYNEQFF. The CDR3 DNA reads TGTGCCACCCAAGGGGGAGGGATCGCCTACAATGAGCAGTTCTTC.